This T cell receptor (beta chain) is from a study of T cell responses to AZD1222 COVID-19 vaccine. Profiled with immunoSEQ multiplex PCR; TCRdb holds only in-frame clones, not every one. The sample shows 110,000 to 150,000 clones, 85% to 95% of them seen only once. The V and J ends lost 3 bases and 1 base respectively, with 15 bases between them. The CDR3 contains 16 residues. Germline CDR1 reads SGHDT; CDR2 reads YYEEEE. This sequence was found in an adult who had recovered from COVID-19. The sequencing here drew on peripheral blood, taken after recovery from COVID-19. V is TRBV5-6 and J is TRBJ2-3, with a possible D match to TRBD2 (5 bases). The CDR3, as DNA: TGTGCCAGCAGCTCGTTAAGGCAGAGGGGCACAGATACGCAGTATTTT. Translated: CASSSLRQRGTDTQYF. Full variable domain (remainder filled in from reference TRBV5-6 and TRBJ2-3): DAGVTQSPTHLIKTRGQQVTLRCSPKSGHDTVSWYQQALGQGPQFIFQYYEEEERQRGNFPDRFSGHQFPNYSSELNVNALLLGDSALYLCASSSLRQRGTDTQYFGPGTRLTVL.